This T cell receptor beta chain originates from a study of T cell responses to AZD1222 COVID-19 vaccine. Study-level results: Without day 14 samples, only post-peak T cell repertoires were studied. Spike-specific TCR breadth and depth were elevated following two AZD1222 doses. Per reports, nearly half of all spike-specific TCRs target regions that are unmutated in variants. Dominant CD4 TCR responses targeted spike regions 160-218 and 743-854.

TCRdb's copy holds only in-frame clones and misses some; the assay was immunoSEQ multiplex PCR. The table shows some 150,000 clones, with about 89% occurring only once. As for this clone: The antigen remains unidentified.

The material was peripheral blood, obtained on day 0 of AZD1222 vaccination. The TCR was taken from an adult in good health.

CDR3 loop: CASSRAGGRLNEQFF. The CDR3, as DNA: TGTGCCAGCAGTCGAGCGGGGGGACGTTTGAATGAGCAGTTCTTC. The chain employs TRBV6-5 and TRBJ2-1; 9 bases agree with TRBD2. The V gene's germline CDR1 is MNHEY and CDR2 SVGAGI. The V segment lost 5 bases and the J segment 7 bases; nucleotides outside the gene matches: 9. The CDR3 extends over 15 amino acids.